One sample yielded the 26 T cell receptor beta chains listed below, sequenced in a study of blood T cell repertoires in COVID-19. Using immunoSEQ multiplex PCR, the repertoire was profiled, and TCRdb retains in-frame clones only, with some absent. The sample contains more than 150,000 clones, around four fifths of which appear only once. The sequenced material came from PBMCs or T cells enriched from blood (not recorded which). The origin of the receptors is a man aged 35 to 55 who had recovered from COVID-19.

The gene calls are TRBV10-3 and TRBJ2-5; D may be TRBD1 (6 bases). Germline lookup yields CDR1 ENHRY and CDR2 SYGVKD. CDR3 length equals 11 residues. The V and J ends lost 7 bases and 4 bases respectively, with 7 bases between them. CDR3 nucleotides: TGTGCCATCAAAGGGGGAGAGACCCAGTACTTC. It yields the protein CAIKGGETQYF.

The genes are TRBV3-1 (or the pseudogene TRBV3-2) and TRBJ2-5; 10 bases fit TRBD2. This CDR3 spans 19 amino acids. In germline, CDR1 is LGHDT, CDR2 YNNKEL (reference sequence). V trimming: 0 bases; J trimming: 4 bases; junction bases outside the gene matches: 14. The CDR3 reads CASSQDPPSGSCKGETQYF. CDR3 bases: TGTGCCAGCAGCCAAGATCCCCCTAGCGGGAGCTGTAAGGGAGAGACCCAGTACTTC.

The V and J genes are TRBV25-1 and TRBJ2-2; the D gene is possibly TRBD1 (6 bases). The V gene's germline CDR1 is MGHDK and CDR2 SYGVNS. The CDR3 has 14 residues. Trimming shortened V by 6 bases and J by 0 bases, and 8 bases separated the two germline ends. The CDR3 DNA sequence: TGTGCCAGCAGCCCAGGGGCGAACACCGGGGAGCTGTTTTTT. It is translated as CASSPGANTGELFF.

The chain has TRBV5-1 and TRBJ1-1, with 9 bases matching TRBD1. CDR1 and CDR2 (germline): SGHRS, YFSETQ. V was pared by 0 bases and J by 5 bases, with 5 bases of the junction left unmatched. CDR3 size: 15 residues. In DNA, the CDR3 is TGCGCCAGCAGCTTGGCGACAGGGGGGCTTACTGAAGCTTTCTTT. Protein sequence: CASSLATGGLTEAFF.

The chain employs TRBV9 and TRBJ2-1; 8 bases fit TRBD2. Trimming at V came to 0 bases and at J to 4 bases, leaving 3 bases not matched to a gene. Germline V lookup: CDR1 SGDLS, CDR2 YYNGEE. The CDR3 totals 15 residues. CDR3 sequence reads: CASSVDPGGYNEQFF. The CDR3 DNA reads TGTGCCAGCAGCGTAGATCCGGGAGGGTACAATGAGCAGTTCTTC.

The V and J genes are TRBV6-2 or TRBV6-3 and TRBJ2-1, with D maybe TRBD2 (5 bases). Germline V gives CDR1 MNHEY, CDR2 SVGEGT. With 4 bases removed from V and 4 bases from J, the gap between germline ends came to 20 bases. The CDR3 contains 17 residues. The CDR3 loop is CASSWLTRHSVYNEQFF. The CDR3 DNA is TGTGCCAGCAGTTGGCTCACTAGGCACTCGGTTTACAATGAGCAGTTCTTC.

This clone was counted a single time. This chain links TRBV7-6 with TRBJ1-4; unclear D gene. The germline V and J ends were trimmed by 3 bases and 6 bases, with 8 bases remaining between them. Germline CDR1 reads SGHVS; CDR2 reads FNYEAQ. The CDR3 runs to 13 residues. CDR3 region: CASSFGVYEKLFF. The CDR3 DNA reads as TGTGCCAGCAGCTTCGGGGTTTATGAAAAACTGTTTTTT.

The rearrangement uses TRBV15 and TRBJ1-3; D is ambiguous. The V end was cut by 2 bases, the J end by 4 bases, with 12 bases between. This CDR3 is 15 amino acids long. Germline CDR1 reads LNHNV; CDR2 reads YYDKDF (reference sequence). CDR3 DNA sequence: TGTGCCACCAGCAGAAGACTCCCTCCCGGAAACACCATATATTTT. It yields the protein CATSRRLPPGNTIYF. Supplemented by reference TRBV15 and TRBJ1-3, the full variable domain reads DAMVIQNPRYQVTQFGKPVTLSCSQTLNHNVMYWYQQKSSQAPKLLFHYYDKDFNNEADTPDNFQSRRPNTSFCFLDIRSPGLGDTAMYLCATSRRLPPGNTIYFGEGSWLTVV.

The rearrangement uses TRBV9 and TRBJ1-1; D is unresolved. The ends were cut back, 3 bases at V and 7 bases at J, with 10 bases in the middle. The germline V gene has CDR1 SGDLS and CDR2 YYNGEE. CDR3 length: 12 amino acids. This CDR3 reads CASSAEYGEAFF. Written as DNA, the CDR3 is TGTGCCAGCAGCGCCGAGTATGGTGAAGCTTTCTTT.

This rearrangement joins TRBV7-9 to TRBJ2-2; 7 bases fit TRBD2. Losses at the gene ends were 5 bases for V and 1 base for J; bases not matched to a gene: 7. CDR1 SEHNR and CDR2 FQNEAQ come from the germline V gene (reference sequence). CDR3 length equals 16 residues. The chain's CDR3 is CASSPPGGLNTGELFF. DNA of the CDR3: TGTGCCAGCAGCCCCCCCGGGGGGTTGAACACCGGGGAGCTGTTTTTT.

This chain connects TRBV5-1 to TRBJ1-2; D is ambiguous. Per the germline V gene, CDR1 is SGHRS and CDR2 is YFSETQ. Trimming pared 0 bases from V and 4 bases from J, leaving 10 bases between. CDR3 length: 14 residues. In DNA, the CDR3 is TGCGCCAGCAGCTTGGACAGAACCAGCTATGGCTACACCTTC. Translating gives CASSLDRTSYGYTF.

The rearrangement joins TRBV7-9 to TRBJ1-6; no definite D call. Germline V gene lookup returns CDR1 SEHNR and CDR2 FQNEAQ (reference sequence). The CDR3 length is 13 residues. With 4 bases removed from V and 11 bases from J, the gap between germline ends came to 12 bases. CDR3 loop: CASSSADITPLHF. The CDR3 nucleotides read TGTGCCAGCAGCTCCGCAGACATCACACCCCTCCACTTT.

The V call is TRBV4-1, the J call TRBJ1-2; no firm D call. V was trimmed by 4 bases and J by 10 bases, leaving 10 bases between them. The CDR3 has 11 amino acids. CDR1 and CDR2 (germline): MGHRA, YSYEKL. CDR3 sequence reads: CASSLFDSYTF. CDR3 DNA sequence: TGCGCCAGCAGCCTCTTCGACTCCTACACCTTC.

V gene TRBV9 combines with J gene TRBJ2-7; 14 positions match TRBD2. After removal of 0 bases from V and 3 bases from J, the junction contained 8 bases not matched to a gene. Germline values: CDR1 SGDLS, CDR2 YYNGEE. This CDR3 is built from 18 residues. CDR3 sequence reads: CASSVGLGTSGSFYEQYF. CDR3 coding DNA: TGTGCCAGCAGCGTAGGACTAGGGACTAGCGGGAGTTTCTACGAGCAGTACTTC.

This rearrangement joins TRBV6-5 to TRBJ1-1, with TRBD1 matching 7 bases. V trimming: 2 bases; J trimming: 4 bases; junction bases outside the gene matches: 10. Per the germline V gene, CDR1 is MNHEY and CDR2 is SVGAGI. The CDR3 extends over 16 amino acids. The CDR3 sequence is CASSYAGGQYVTEAFF. Here the CDR3 DNA reads TGTGCCAGCAGTTACGCGGGGGGACAGTATGTCACTGAAGCTTTCTTT.

The chain employs TRBV19 and TRBJ1-1; 8 nucleotides align to TRBD1. Losses at the gene ends were 6 bases for V and 3 bases for J; bases not matched to a gene: 6. CDR1 LNHDA and CDR2 SQIVND come from the germline V gene (reference sequence). The CDR3 sequence is 14 residues long. CDR3 bases: TGTGCCAGTAGCCAGACAGGGGCAGACACTGAAGCTTTCTTT. Protein: CASSQTGADTEAFF.

V gene TRBV2 combines with J gene TRBJ1-2; D is uncertain. V dropped 3 bases and J dropped 2 bases, with 13 bases sitting between them. The CDR3 contains 15 residues. Germline CDR1 reads SNHLY; CDR2 reads FYNNEI. This CDR3 is CASSDQVSGNYGYTF. Written as DNA, the CDR3 is TGTGCCAGCAGTGATCAGGTTTCGGGGAACTATGGCTACACCTTC.

The gene calls are TRBV9 and TRBJ2-1, with 11 positions matching TRBD2. Germline loops: CDR1 SGDLS, CDR2 YYNGEE. The CDR3 loop spans 20 amino acids. V trimming: 4 bases; J trimming: 7 bases; junction bases outside the gene matches: 22. CDR3 in amino acids: CASSLRTGAITSGRSNEQFF. CDR3 in DNA: TGTGCCAGCAGCCTAAGGACAGGGGCGATTACTAGCGGGAGAAGTAATGAGCAGTTCTTC.

The DNA of the CDR3 is TGTGCCAGCAGTGGGACAGGGTCCAACGAGCAGTACTTC. Its translation: CASSGTGSNEQYF. The J gene is TRBJ2-7, the V gene TRBV28, with 9 bases identical to TRBD1. This CDR3 is built from 13 residues. V shed 5 bases and J 5 bases; nucleotides not matched to a gene: 4. Per the germline V gene, CDR1 is MDHEN and CDR2 is SYDVKM.

This chain connects TRBV29-1 to TRBJ2-6, with D unclear. CDR1 SQVTM and CDR2 ANQGSEA come from the germline V gene. V lost 1 base and J lost 9, with 13 bases in between. The CDR3 runs 14 residues. Here the CDR3 DNA reads TGCAGCGTTGAAGGGCAGGCTAACAGCAACGTCCTGACTTTC. This sequence encodes CSVEGQANSNVLTF. The complete variable domain, with remaining parts taken from reference TRBV29-1 and TRBJ2-6, reads SAVISQKPSRDICQRGTSLTIQCQVDSQVTMMFWYRQQPGQSLTLIATANQGSEATYESGFVIDKFPISRPNLTFSTLTVSNMSPEDSSIYLCSVEGQANSNVLTFGAGSRLTVL.

The chain combines TRBV7-9 with TRBJ2-2, with 7 nucleotides matching TRBD2. The CDR3 is made up of 16 amino acids. The J segment lost 7 bases and the V segment lost 2 bases, leaving 10 bases of the junction unmatched. Per germline, CDR1 SEHNR and CDR2 FQNEAQ (reference sequence). The CDR3: CASSLRRENNVGELFF. The CDR3, as DNA: TGTGCCAGCAGCTTAAGGCGGGAGAATAACGTCGGGGAGCTGTTTTTT.

This clone was picked up one time. This chain joins TRBV15 and TRBJ1-5; TRBD1 matches 7 bases. The V and J ends lost 5 bases and 7 bases, in that order; junction bases with no gene match: 14. The CDR3 length is 16 residues. Germline V gene sequence: CDR1 LNHNV, CDR2 YYDKDF (reference sequence). Here the CDR3 DNA reads TGTGCCACCAGCCCAGCCCCAGGACAGGCTAGCCAGCCCCAGCATTTT. Translating gives CATSPAPGQASQPQHF.

This chain joins TRBV28 and TRBJ1-2; 7 positions agree with TRBD1. V dropped 6 bases and J dropped 7; count of bases not matched to a gene: 5. In germline, CDR1 is MDHEN, CDR2 SYDVKM. The CDR3 spans 12 residues. CDR3 amino acids: CASRRQGGGYTF. DNA of the CDR3: TGTGCCAGCAGGAGACAGGGAGGTGGCTACACCTTC.

The chain is built from TRBV18 and TRBJ1-6, with 9 bases fitting TRBD1. Looked up from germline, CDR1 is KGHSH and CDR2 is LQKENI. CDR3 length: 17 residues. Trimming at V came to 4 bases and at J to 9 bases, leaving 13 bases not matched to a gene. CDR3: CASSLNGQGLRSSPLHF. CDR3 bases: TGTGCCAGCTCACTCAACGGACAGGGGTTGAGGAGTTCACCCCTCCACTTT.

The V gene is TRBV12-5, the J gene TRBJ1-6; 7 bases line up with TRBD1. J was trimmed by 11 bases and V by 6 bases; bases with no gene match: 10. The CDR3 sequence is 14 residues long. CDR1 and CDR2 from the germline V gene are LGHNT and FRNRAP. The CDR3 spells CASGPDRAWPPLHF. CDR3 DNA: TGTGCTAGTGGCCCTGACAGGGCATGGCCACCCCTCCACTTT.

The V and J genes are TRBV5-1 and TRBJ2-7; no clear D gene. The V and J ends lost 1 base and 6 bases respectively, with 17 bases between them. The length of the CDR3 is 15 residues. Per germline, CDR1 SGHRS and CDR2 YFSETQ. CDR3: CASSLLGARISEQYV. The CDR3 DNA reads TGCGCCAGCAGCTTGCTCGGCGCTAGAATATCCGAGCAGTACGTC.